Following are 30 T cell receptor beta chains from one sample sequenced in a study of blood T cell repertoires in COVID-19. The repertoire was sequenced with immunoSEQ multiplex PCR; TCRdb's copy has only in-frame clones and lacks some. Here the sample spans a few hundred thousand clones, 88% being singletons. Sequencing used PBMCs or T cells enriched from blood (not recorded which). Every receptor here comes from a woman in her 50s with acute COVID-19.

This clone was picked up one time. The chain carries TRBV15 and TRBJ2-5; TRBD2 might be the D (7 bases). The CDR3 length is 15 residues. Germline V gene lookup returns CDR1 LNHNV and CDR2 YYDKDF (reference sequence). V was shortened by 2 bases and J by 4 bases, with 14 bases between the two germline ends. The CDR3 bases are TGTGCCACCAGCAGACCCGCGAGGGGGGGAGAGACCCAGTACTTC. As protein: CATSRPARGGETQYF.

V and J are TRBV5-4 and TRBJ1-1; D not certain. CDR3 length: 18 residues. The germline CDR1 and CDR2 sequences are SGHNT and YYREEE (reference sequence). The ends were cut back, 0 bases at V and 1 base at J, with 19 bases in the middle. CDR3 in amino acids: CASSLGGTQPERNTEAFF. CDR3 coding DNA: TGTGCCAGCAGCTTGGGCGGTACCCAGCCCGAGAGGAACACTGAAGCTTTCTTT.

The V gene is TRBV7-9, the J gene TRBJ2-3; 7 nucleotides match TRBD1. CDR3 length: 15 amino acids. Germline V lookup: CDR1 SEHNR, CDR2 FQNEAQ (reference sequence). Trimming removed 6 bases from V and 2 bases from J; junction bases left unmatched: 8. The CDR3 sequence: CASSLTGLPTDTQYF. The CDR3 DNA reads TGTGCCAGCAGTTTGACAGGGCTGCCCACAGATACGCAGTATTTT.

This chain connects TRBV7-3 to TRBJ2-2; TRBD1 matches at 12 bases. Germline loops: CDR1 SGHTA, CDR2 FQGTGA. CDR3 length: 16 residues. Trimming cost V 4 bases and J 9 bases; bases outside gene matches: 9. CDR3 amino acids: CASSSTGTGGFRELFF. CDR3 nucleotide sequence: TGTGCCAGCAGCTCGACCGGGACAGGGGGCTTCCGGGAGCTGTTTTTT.

This rearrangement joins TRBV18 to TRBJ1-5; no clear D. The CDR3 has 14 residues. Deletions cut 3 bases from V and 6 bases from J, with 12 bases between. The germline V gene has CDR1 KGHSH and CDR2 LQKENI. CDR3 residues: CASSPEDLGQPQHF. The CDR3 DNA follows: TGTGCCAGCTCACCCGAAGACTTAGGTCAGCCCCAGCATTTT.

V is TRBV29-1 and J is TRBJ1-2; D is uncertain. CDR3 length: 13 residues. Germline values: CDR1 SQVTM, CDR2 ANQGSEA. V was shortened by 4 bases and J by 4 bases, with 13 bases between the two germline ends. The CDR3, as DNA: TGCAGCGTTGGGGCAGCACCCCTCTATGGCTACACCTTC. Residues: CSVGAAPLYGYTF.

The chain uses TRBV11-2 and TRBJ2-3; D perhaps matches TRBD2 (6 bases). V lost 1 base and J 3 bases, leaving 17 bases between the germline ends. This CDR3 spans 17 amino acids. Germline V gives CDR1 SGHAT, CDR2 FQNNGV. The DNA of the CDR3 is TGTGCCAGCAGCTTAGGGGGCCCCGGGAGAAGAACAGATACGCAGTATTTT. Encoded protein: CASSLGGPGRRTDTQYF.

The chain links TRBV25-1 to TRBJ1-4, with D perhaps TRBD1 (6 bases). Trimming pared 8 bases from V and 4 bases from J, leaving 11 bases between. CDR3 length: 13 residues. The V gene's germline CDR1 is MGHDK and CDR2 SYGVNS. CDR3 bases: TGTGCCAGCCGAGGACAGCATAATGAAAAACTGTTTTTT. It codes for CASRGQHNEKLFF.

The chain is built from TRBV4-1 and TRBJ2-1; tentatively, D is TRBD1 (6 bases). Trimming took 0 bases from V and 4 from J, leaving 16 bases between them. Germline V gene data show CDR1 as MGHRA and CDR2 as YSYEKL. This CDR3 spans 17 amino acids. The CDR3 DNA is TGCGCCAGCAGCCAAGATAGGTGGCAGGGGCTTTACAATGAGCAGTTCTTC. This gives the protein CASSQDRWQGLYNEQFF.

The chain employs TRBV30 and TRBJ2-5, with 10 bases lining up with TRBD2. CDR1 and CDR2 from the germline V gene are GTSNPN and SVGIG (reference sequence). V shed 0 bases, J shed 1 base, and the junction held 14 bases outside the gene matches. This CDR3 is built from 19 residues. The CDR3 DNA reads TGTGCCTGGAGTGTACGGTGGGAGACTAGCGGGTGGTCCCAAGAGACCCAGTACTTC. It yields the protein CAWSVRWETSGWSQETQYF.

The chain recombines TRBV11-1 with TRBJ2-1, with D maybe TRBD1 (6 bases). Germline V gene data show CDR1 as SGHAT and CDR2 as FQDESV (reference sequence). CDR3 size: 16 residues. Deletions cut 1 base from V and 2 bases from J, with 12 bases between. The CDR3 DNA is TGTGCCAGCAGCTTAGATGCGGACAGTCCCTACAATGAGCAGTTCTTC. Its translation: CASSLDADSPYNEQFF.

The CDR3 loop reads CASSLQAESTYEQYF. CDR3 coding DNA: TGTGCCAGCAGCTTACAGGCTGAAAGTACCTACGAGCAGTACTTC. This rearrangement joins TRBV7-2 to TRBJ2-7; D ambiguous. CDR1 and CDR2 (germline): SGHTA, FQGNSA. V dropped 2 bases and J dropped 2 bases, with 13 bases sitting between them. The CDR3 has 15 residues.

The chain links TRBV25-1 to TRBJ2-1; TRBD1 is a possible D gene (6 bases). Deletions cut 1 base from V and 2 bases from J, with 9 bases between. This CDR3 spans 15 amino acids. CDR1 MGHDK and CDR2 SYGVNS come from the germline V gene. CDR3 in amino acids: CASSEWQGTYNEQFF. CDR3 coding DNA: TGTGCCAGCAGTGAATGGCAGGGGACCTACAATGAGCAGTTCTTC.

The chain uses TRBV5-4 and TRBJ2-1; 12 nucleotides match TRBD2. CDR3 size: 17 residues. CDR1 SGHNT and CDR2 YYREEE come from the germline V gene (reference sequence). The ends lost 5 bases at V and 7 bases at J; junction bases unmatched: 13. This chain's CDR3 is CASSVLAGTSGSNEQFF. Written as DNA, the CDR3 is TGTGCCAGCAGTGTCTTAGCCGGGACTAGCGGGTCAAATGAGCAGTTCTTC.

The chain uses TRBV7-2 and TRBJ1-3; D remains unclear. This CDR3 is 14 amino acids long. V dropped 5 bases and J dropped 6 bases, with 14 bases sitting between them. CDR1 and CDR2 from the germline V gene are SGHTA and FQGNSA. The CDR3 sequence is CASSPVALENTIYF. DNA of the CDR3: TGTGCCAGCAGCCCAGTAGCGCTTGAAAACACCATATATTTT.

CDR3 in DNA: TGTGCCTGGAGCGCGGGACTAGCGGGAGTGGAGACCCAGTACTTC. It encodes CAWSAGLAGVETQYF. The chain is built from TRBV30 and TRBJ2-5; 14 bases align to TRBD2. CDR1 GTSNPN and CDR2 SVGIG come from the germline V gene (reference sequence). The CDR3 runs 15 residues. The trim removed 3 bases at V and 5 bases at J, leaving 5 bases unmatched.

This chain connects TRBV30 to TRBJ1-5; TRBD1 is a possible D gene (5 bases). Germline CDR1 and CDR2: GTSNPN and SVGIG (reference sequence). Trimming cost V 0 bases and J 8 bases, with 14 bases left between them. The length of the CDR3 is 14 residues. CDR3 sequence: CAWSVKGPAEPQHF. CDR3 bases: TGTGCCTGGAGTGTAAAGGGGCCTGCGGAGCCCCAGCATTTT.

The chain is built from TRBV27 and TRBJ2-7; 9 nucleotides agree with TRBD1. V lost 5 bases to trimming and J lost 12 bases; unmatched junction nucleotides: 11. CDR3 size: 13 residues. The germline V gene encodes CDR1 MNHEY and CDR2 SMNVEV (reference sequence). The CDR3 is CASSAFTGGVWYF. In DNA, the CDR3 is TGTGCCAGCAGTGCCTTTACAGGGGGCGTTTGGTACTTC.

The genes are TRBV11-2 and TRBJ1-1, with TRBD1 matching 7 bases. Germline V lookup: CDR1 SGHAT, CDR2 FQNNGV. The CDR3 has 14 residues. With V trimmed by 2 bases and J by 4 bases, 4 bases remained unmatched. This CDR3 reads CASSLTDRVTEAFF. The DNA of the CDR3 is TGTGCCAGCAGCTTAACCGACAGGGTCACTGAAGCTTTCTTT.

The chain is built from TRBV11-2 and TRBJ2-3; 9 nucleotides agree with TRBD2. CDR1 is SGHAT, CDR2 FQNNGV, per germline. The J segment lost 2 bases and the V segment lost 1 base, leaving 13 bases of the junction unmatched. The CDR3 sequence is 19 residues long. In nucleotides, the CDR3 is TGTGCCAGCAGCTTAGGATCAGGTGGGACTAGCTGGGCCACAGATACGCAGTATTTT. Translated: CASSLGSGGTSWATDTQYF.

This chain uses TRBV12-3 or TRBV12-4 with TRBJ1-6; D unresolved. The V gene lost 6 bases and the J gene lost 8 bases, with 8 bases spanning the gap. The CDR3 extends over 12 amino acids. CDR3 sequence: CASRQTYSPLHF. The CDR3 region has the DNA TGTGCCAGCAGGCAAACTTATTCACCCCTCCACTTT.

This chain links TRBV3-1 (or the pseudogene TRBV3-2) with TRBJ1-6; 7 bases fit TRBD1. Germline CDR1 and CDR2: LGHDT and YNNKEL (reference sequence). V lost 0 bases and J lost 8; bases outside the gene matches: 10. The CDR3 has 17 amino acids. In DNA, the CDR3 is TGTGCCAGCAGCCAAGAGGCGGCAGGGGGAACAGATTCACCCCTCCACTTT. Residues: CASSQEAAGGTDSPLHF.

This chain connects TRBV7-9 to TRBJ2-7; D may be TRBD2 (6 bases). Trimming cost V 5 bases and J 0 bases, with 14 bases left between them. The CDR3 is made up of 15 amino acids. Germline CDR1 reads SEHNR; CDR2 reads FQNEAQ (reference sequence). Here the CDR3 DNA reads TGTGCCAGCAGCCCCGGGACTGAACTCTCCTACGAGCAGTACTTC. Translation gives CASSPGTELSYEQYF.

V usage is TRBV11-2 and J usage is TRBJ1-2; D call uncertain. The CDR3 is 15 amino acids. Germline V gene data show CDR1 as SGHAT and CDR2 as FQNNGV. Trimming pared 5 bases from V and 8 bases from J, leaving 21 bases between. The CDR3 protein is CASSLGMRGMDGYTF. The CDR3 nucleotides read TGTGCCAGCAGCCTGGGGATGCGGGGAATGGACGGCTACACCTTC. Combining the CDR3 with reference TRBV11-2 and TRBJ1-2 gives the whole variable domain EAGVAQSPRYKIIEKRQSVAFWCNPISGHATLYWYQQILGQGPKLLIQFQNNGVVDDSQLPKDRFSAERLKGVDSTLKIQPAKLEDSAVYLCASSLGMRGMDGYTFGSGTRLTVV.

The genes are TRBV5-4 and TRBJ2-4; D is perhaps TRBD2 (5 bases). This CDR3 region has 16 residues. With 4 bases removed from V and 1 base from J, the gap between germline ends came to 15 bases. The V gene's germline CDR1 is SGHNT and CDR2 YYREEE (reference sequence). CDR3 loop: CASSATGSVAKNIQYF. The CDR3 DNA reads as TGTGCCAGCAGCGCTACGGGGTCCGTTGCCAAAAACATTCAGTACTTC.

The V gene is TRBV28, the J gene TRBJ1-5; possibly TRBD1 for D (5 bases). The ends were cut back, 6 bases at V and 3 bases at J, with 9 bases in the middle. The CDR3 contains 13 residues. From germline, CDR1 is MDHEN and CDR2 SYDVKM. Here the CDR3 reads CASSRDFNQPQHF. The CDR3 DNA reads TGTGCCAGCAGCCGGGACTTCAATCAGCCCCAGCATTTT.

V is TRBV12-5 and J is TRBJ1-5, with D uncertain. The germline CDR1 and CDR2 sequences are LGHNT and FRNRAP. The CDR3 is 15 amino acids. The V end was cut by 7 bases, the J end by 0 bases, with 13 bases between. CDR3 sequence reads: CASARDAGSNQPQHF. CDR3 DNA sequence: TGTGCTAGTGCCCGCGACGCAGGTAGCAATCAGCCCCAGCATTTT.

This chain joins TRBV2 and TRBJ1-5; a possible D gene is TRBD1 (5 bases). The CDR3 has 14 residues. Trimming stripped 6 bases from V and 3 bases from J, with 12 bases between. Germline V gene lookup returns CDR1 SNHLY and CDR2 FYNNEI. The CDR3, as DNA: TGTGCCAGCAGCGTAGAGGGACTCAATCAGCCCCAGCATTTT. Translated: CASSVEGLNQPQHF.

V usage is TRBV28 and J usage is TRBJ2-7, with D maybe TRBD2 (7 bases). CDR1 MDHEN and CDR2 SYDVKM come from the germline V gene. Trimming removed 4 bases from V and 4 bases from J, with 17 bases in between. The CDR3 has 15 amino acids. In DNA form, the CDR3 reads TGTGCCAGCAGTTCCCGAGGGGGGGTATCTTACGAGCAGTACTTC. Translating it yields CASSSRGGVSYEQYF.

V usage is TRBV9 and J usage is TRBJ2-5; weak D call: TRBD2 (5 bases). Trimming removed 0 bases from V and 5 bases from J, with 11 bases in between. CDR3 length: 14 residues. From germline, CDR1 is SGDLS and CDR2 YYNGEE. The DNA for the CDR3 is TGTGCCAGCAGCGTAGAAGCTGGGAGCGAGACCCAGTACTTC. This sequence encodes CASSVEAGSETQYF.